These T cell receptor beta chains were read from a single sample in a study of blood T cell repertoires in COVID-19. TCRdb's table, derived via immunoSEQ multiplex PCR, lists solely in-frame clones and lacks some. Among roughly 400,000 clones listed, around 91% were seen once. The material sequenced was PBMCs or T cells enriched from blood (not recorded which). These TCRs come from a man aged 18 to 30 who had recovered from COVID-19. The conserved cysteine and the conserved F or W are not part of the CDR3 here.

>TRBV3-1/TRBV3-2|TRBJ1-3
ASSWDSPGNTIY
>TRBV6-5|TRBJ2-7
ASRVSTGIEQY
>TRBV10-3|TRBJ1-2
AISESVEQGITGYT
>TRBV6-5|TRBJ1-5
ASSPKTAQPQH
>TRBV2|TRBJ1-2
ASSVLRGWGYT
>TRBV10-1|TRBJ1-6
ASSGTFGSPLH
>TRBV4-2|TRBJ1-5
ASSQDVGTGESQPQH
>TRBV5-1|TRBJ2-3
ASSLGTSGNTDTQY
>TRBV11-1|TRBJ1-2
ASSFDRAGGYT
>TRBV7-3|TRBJ2-1
ASSPLGQGSYNEQF
>TRBV5-4|TRBJ1-2
ASGGPGGVGYT
>TRBV2|TRBJ1-4
ASTLSSAANEKLF
>TRBV6-6|TRBJ1-2
ASSYRPDRNYGYT
>TRBV12-5|TRBJ1-1
ATGRGKTSSNTEAF
>TRBV10-3|TRBJ2-1
AISAAGGPSEQF
>TRBV19|TRBJ1-5
ASSILYSNQPQH
>TRBV11-3|TRBJ1-2
ASSLGQGGYT
>TRBV29-1|TRBJ2-1
SVERTNVSYEQF
>TRBV5-5|TRBJ2-3
ASSLGGGTTDTQY
>TRBV27|TRBJ2-1
AIKRSGRGNEQF
>TRBV11-2|TRBJ1-3
ASSLTAKSGNTIY
>TRBV18|TRBJ2-3
ASSLAGLAGSTDTQY
>TRBV14|TRBJ1-1
ASSYHGVRNTEAF
>TRBV28|TRBJ2-7
ASSSGLAGESSEQY
>TRBV29-1|TRBJ1-1
SVHDRGDTEAF
>TRBV19|TRBJ1-2
ASSAGDRGSSGYT
>TRBV27|TRBJ1-4
ASRGQRFEKLF
>TRBV15|TRBJ2-7
ATSRDPGDAEQY
>TRBV19|TRBJ1-2
ASSIGGSLGYT
>TRBV10-2|TRBJ2-5
ASKTGGWETQY
>TRBV11-1|TRBJ2-2
ASSPGPRVLHGELF
>TRBV6-6|TRBJ1-1
ASSYSDRGTEAF
>TRBV6-2/TRBV6-3|TRBJ1-4
ASSSRLGQGTTNEKLF
>TRBV3-1/TRBV3-2|TRBJ1-6
ASSQAGGHNSPLH
>TRBV11-2|TRBJ1-4
ASRDWRGEKLF